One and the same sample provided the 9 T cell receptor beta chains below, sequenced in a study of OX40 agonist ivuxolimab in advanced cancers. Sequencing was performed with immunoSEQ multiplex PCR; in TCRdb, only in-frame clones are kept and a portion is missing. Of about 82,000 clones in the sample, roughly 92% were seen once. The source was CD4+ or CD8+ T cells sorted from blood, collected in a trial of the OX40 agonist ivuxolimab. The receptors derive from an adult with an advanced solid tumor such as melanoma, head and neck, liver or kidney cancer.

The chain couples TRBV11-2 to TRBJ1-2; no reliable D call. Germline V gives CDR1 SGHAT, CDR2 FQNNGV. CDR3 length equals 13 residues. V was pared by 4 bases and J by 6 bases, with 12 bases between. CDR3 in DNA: TGTGCCAGCAGCTCCATTCTGGTACATGGCTACACCTTC. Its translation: CASSSILVHGYTF.

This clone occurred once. CDR3 sequence (DNA): TGTGCCAGCAGCTTGGGGGGGCGTATTTACAATGAGCAGTTCTTC. Translating it yields CASSLGGRIYNEQFF. This chain links TRBV5-8 with TRBJ2-1; TRBD1 might be the D (6 bases). CDR3 length: 15 amino acids. Germline-derived CDR1 and CDR2 are SGHTS and YDEGEE. Trimming removed 0 bases at V and 4 bases at J, with 11 bases between.

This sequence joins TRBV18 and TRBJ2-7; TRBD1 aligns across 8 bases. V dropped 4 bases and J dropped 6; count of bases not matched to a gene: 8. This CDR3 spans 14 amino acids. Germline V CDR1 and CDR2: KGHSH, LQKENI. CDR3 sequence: CASSRQGPPLEQYF. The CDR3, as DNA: TGTGCCAGCTCACGACAGGGGCCCCCCCTCGAGCAGTACTTC.

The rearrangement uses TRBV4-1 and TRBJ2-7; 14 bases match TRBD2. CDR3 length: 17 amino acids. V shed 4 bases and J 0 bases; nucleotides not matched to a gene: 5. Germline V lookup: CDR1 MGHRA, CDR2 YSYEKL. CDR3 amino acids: CASSRGTSGGRSYEQYF. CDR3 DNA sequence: TGCGCCAGCAGCCGAGGGACTAGCGGGGGCCGCTCCTACGAGCAGTACTTC.

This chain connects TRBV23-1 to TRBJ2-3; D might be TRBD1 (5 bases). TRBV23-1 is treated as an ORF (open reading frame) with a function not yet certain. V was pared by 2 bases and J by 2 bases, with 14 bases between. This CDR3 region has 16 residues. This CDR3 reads CASSQAQGRATDTQYF. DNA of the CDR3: TGCGCCAGCAGTCAAGCGCAGGGCAGGGCCACAGATACGCAGTATTTT.

Here the CDR3 reads CASSEGNYGYTF. CDR3 bases: TGCGCCAGCAGCGAGGGGAACTATGGCTACACCTTC. V is TRBV5-1 and J is TRBJ1-2, with D maybe TRBD1 (5 bases). This CDR3 region has 12 residues. The V end lost 4 bases, the J end lost 2 bases, and 6 bases lay between the germline ends. Germline CDR1 SGHRS, CDR2 YFSETQ.

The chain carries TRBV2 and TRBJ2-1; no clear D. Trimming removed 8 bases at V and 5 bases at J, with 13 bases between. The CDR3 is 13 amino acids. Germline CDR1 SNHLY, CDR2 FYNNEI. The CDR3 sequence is CASVGNFDNEQFF. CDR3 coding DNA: TGTGCCAGCGTAGGGAACTTTGACAATGAGCAGTTCTTC.

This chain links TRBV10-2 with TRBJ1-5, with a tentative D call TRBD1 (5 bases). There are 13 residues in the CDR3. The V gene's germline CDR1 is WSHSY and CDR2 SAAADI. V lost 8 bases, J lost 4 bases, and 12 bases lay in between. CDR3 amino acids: CASSRGGNQPQHF. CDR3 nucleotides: TGCGCCAGCTCCCGGGGGGGGAATCAGCCCCAGCATTTT.

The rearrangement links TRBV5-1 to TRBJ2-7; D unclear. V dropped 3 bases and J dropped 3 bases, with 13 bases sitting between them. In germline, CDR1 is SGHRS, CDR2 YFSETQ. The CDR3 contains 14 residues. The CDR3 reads CASSSRIRGYEQYF. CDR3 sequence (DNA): TGCGCCAGCAGCTCCCGGATCCGAGGCTACGAGCAGTACTTC.